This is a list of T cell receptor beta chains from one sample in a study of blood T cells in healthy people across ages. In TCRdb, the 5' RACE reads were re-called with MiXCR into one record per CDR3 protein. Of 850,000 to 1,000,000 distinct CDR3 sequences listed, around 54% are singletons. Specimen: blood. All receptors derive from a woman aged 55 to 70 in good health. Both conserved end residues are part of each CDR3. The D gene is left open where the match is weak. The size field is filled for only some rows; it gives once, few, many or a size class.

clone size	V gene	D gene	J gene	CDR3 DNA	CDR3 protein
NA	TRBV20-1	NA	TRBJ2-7	TGCAGTGCTACTGGACACTACGAGCAGTACTTC	CSATGHYEQYF
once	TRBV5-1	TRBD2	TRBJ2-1	TGCGCCAGCATCGCAACTAGCGGGAGGCCCCGGGCCAATGAGCAGTTCTTC	CASIATSGRPRANEQFF
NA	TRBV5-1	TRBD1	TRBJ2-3	TGCGCCAGCAGCTTGGCCTCGGGACAGGAGGACACAGAGACGCAGTATTTT	CASSLASGQEDTETQYF
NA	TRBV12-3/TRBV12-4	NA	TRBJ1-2	TGTGCCAGCAGCCCCCCCGGGGCGGTAGACTATGGCTACACCTTC	CASSPPGAVDYGYTF
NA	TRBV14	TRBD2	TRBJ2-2	TGTGCCAGCAGCCAACCGGGACTAGCGGAAAACACCGGGGAGCTGTTTTTT	CASSQPGLAENTGELFF
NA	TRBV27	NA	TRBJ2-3	TGTGCCGGCAGTTTCCACACAGATACGCAGTATTTT	CAGSFHTDTQYF
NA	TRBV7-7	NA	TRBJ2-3	TGTGCCAGCAGCCCAGATGGCGTCAAAGATACGCAGTATTTT	CASSPDGVKDTQYF
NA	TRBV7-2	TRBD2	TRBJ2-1	TGTGCCAGCAGCTTAGCGCCTGGACTAGCAGGAGATAAGCAGTTCTTC	CASSLAPGLAGDKQFF
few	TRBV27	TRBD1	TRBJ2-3	TGTGCCAGCACCCAAGCAGGGGGTTTAACAGATACGCAGTATTTT	CASTQAGGLTDTQYF
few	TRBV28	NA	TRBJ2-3	TGTGCCAGCAGTTTGGTGCAGGGACAACATACGCAGTATTTT	CASSLVQGQHTQYF
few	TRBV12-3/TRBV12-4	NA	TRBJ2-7	TGTGCCAGCAGTTTTGGACAGAGGGGCACCTACGAGCAGTACTTC	CASSFGQRGTYEQYF
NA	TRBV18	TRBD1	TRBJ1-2	TGTGCCTGCTCACCAGACAGGGGGACCCTGGAGGACACCTTC	CACSPDRGTLEDTF
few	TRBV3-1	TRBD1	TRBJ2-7	TGTGCCAGCGGGACAGGGCCAACCTACGAGCAGTACTTC	CASGTGPTYEQYF
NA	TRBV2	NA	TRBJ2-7	TGTGCCAGCAGCGACCCGCGGGACATCTACGAGCAGTACTTC	CASSDPRDIYEQYF